The 28 T cell receptor beta chains listed next were all sequenced from one sample in a study of cytomegalovirus exposure and HLA in healthy donors. The PCR ran on 60 Vbeta and 13 Jbeta primers. Sequencing used immunoSEQ multiplex PCR; TCRdb keeps in-frame clones, though not all of them. The sample holds about 130,000 clones, roughly 80% seen once. The sequenced material came from PBMCs. Receptor source: a female donor in good health and CMV-seronegative.

The chain joins TRBV28 to TRBJ1-1, with TRBD1 as a possible D gene (5 bases). The CDR3 has 13 residues. In germline, CDR1 is MDHEN, CDR2 SYDVKM. V lost 5 bases, J lost 11 bases, and 18 bases lay in between. The CDR3 bases are TGTGCCAGCAGTCCCCCCAGGGATTTTGGGGCTTTCTTT. Its protein product is CASSPPRDFGAFF.

This chain joins TRBV29-1 and TRBJ2-7; 9 nucleotides match TRBD1. Germline CDR1 SQVTM, CDR2 ANQGSEA. The J segment lost 3 bases and the V segment lost 6 bases, leaving 9 bases of the junction unmatched. This CDR3 spans 14 amino acids. Here the CDR3 reads CSVSRGTGSYEQYF. CDR3 DNA sequence: TGCAGCGTCTCGAGGGGGACAGGGAGCTACGAGCAGTACTTC.

The rearrangement joins TRBV11-2 to TRBJ1-5; 12 bases match TRBD1. The V segment lost 5 bases and the J segment 7 bases; nucleotides outside the gene matches: 6. This CDR3 region has 15 residues. Germline V gene data show CDR1 as SGHAT and CDR2 as FQNNGV. CDR3 DNA: TGTGCCAGCAGCGGGACAGGGGGCTGGGGACAGCCCCAGCATTTT. It yields the protein CASSGTGGWGQPQHF.

The CDR3 DNA reads TGCGCCAGCAGCTTGGGCGCTCGGCGGGAGGGCCAGTTCTTC. It translates to CASSLGARREGQFF. The genes are TRBV5-1 and TRBJ2-1, with 9 bases identical to TRBD2. Germline V gene data show CDR1 as SGHRS and CDR2 as YFSETQ. Losses at the gene ends were 0 bases for V and 13 bases for J; bases not matched to a gene: 8. The length of the CDR3 is 14 residues. Combining the CDR3 with reference TRBV5-1 and TRBJ2-1 gives the whole variable domain KAGVTQTPRYLIKTRGQQVTLSCSPISGHRSVSWYQQTPGQGLQFLFEYFSETQRNKGNFPGRFSGRQFSNSRSEMNVSTLELGDSALYLCASSLGARREGQFFGPGTRLTVL.

This clone was seen a single time. This rearrangement joins TRBV2 to TRBJ2-7; TRBD1 might be the D (6 bases). Deletions cut 6 bases from V and 6 bases from J, with 18 bases between. The CDR3 totals 14 residues. The V gene's germline CDR1 is SNHLY and CDR2 FYNNEI. The CDR3 sequence is CASRGRGMSGEQYF. CDR3 DNA: TGTGCCAGCAGGGGCAGGGGTATGAGCGGCGAGCAGTACTTC.

The J gene is TRBJ1-2, the V gene TRBV19; 9 nucleotides line up with TRBD1. This CDR3 contains 14 residues. The V gene's germline CDR1 is LNHDA and CDR2 SQIVND (reference sequence). The trim removed 5 bases at V and 8 bases at J, leaving 9 bases unmatched. The CDR3 spells CASSDWTGARGYTF. CDR3 coding DNA: TGTGCCAGTAGTGATTGGACAGGGGCAAGAGGCTACACCTTC. The entire variable domain, with the rest obtained from reference TRBV19 and TRBJ1-2, is as follows: DGGITQSPKYLFRKEGQNVTLSCEQNLNHDAMYWYRQDPGQGLRLIYYSQIVNDFQKGDIAEGYSVSREKKESFPLTVTSAQKNPTAFYLCASSDWTGARGYTFGSGTRLTVV.

CDR3 loop: CASSYLLAGGLYEQYF. As DNA, the CDR3 is TGTGCCAGCAGTTACCTACTAGCGGGAGGGCTCTACGAGCAGTACTTC. This chain joins TRBV6-5 and TRBJ2-7; 13 nucleotides line up with TRBD2. The J segment lost 3 bases and the V segment lost 2 bases, leaving 4 bases of the junction unmatched. The CDR3 has 16 residues. Germline V gene sequence: CDR1 MNHEY, CDR2 SVGAGI.

This chain uses TRBV19 with TRBJ2-2; 10 bases fit TRBD2. With V trimmed by 2 bases and J by 6 bases, 3 bases remained unmatched. The CDR3 consists of 15 residues. Germline CDR1 is LNHDA and CDR2 is SQIVND (reference sequence). The CDR3 sequence: CASSISGRGAGELFF. The CDR3 region has the DNA TGTGCCAGTAGTATAAGCGGGAGGGGAGCCGGGGAGCTGTTTTTT. Drawing the rest from reference TRBV19 and TRBJ2-2, the complete variable domain is DGGITQSPKYLFRKEGQNVTLSCEQNLNHDAMYWYRQDPGQGLRLIYYSQIVNDFQKGDIAEGYSVSREKKESFPLTVTSAQKNPTAFYLCASSISGRGAGELFFGEGSRLTVL.

This chain uses TRBV28 with TRBJ1-3; D unclear. This CDR3 contains 14 residues. Looked up from germline, CDR1 is MDHEN and CDR2 is SYDVKM. The V end was cut by 5 bases, the J end by 4 bases, with 12 bases between. As DNA, the CDR3 is TGTGCCAGCAGTGCAGCGGATTTGGGAAACACCATATATTTT. Its translation is CASSAADLGNTIYF.

With regard to this clone: A read error may produce the germline difference seen at one junction end. J is TRBJ2-4 and V is TRBV4-1; tentatively, D is TRBD2 (7 bases). Germline loops: CDR1 MGHRA, CDR2 YSYEKL. The CDR3 contains 15 residues. The CDR3 reads CASSQDPGGGSVPCF. CDR3 nucleotide sequence: TGCGCCAGCAGCCAAGATCCGGGGGGCGGGAGTGTACCTTGCTTC.

V gene TRBV21-1 combines with J gene TRBJ2-7; the table's D call, TRBD2, was not checked against the DNA. TRBV21-1 is described as a pseudogene. The CDR3 runs 14 residues. The CDR3 nucleotides are TGTGCCAGCAGCATCACAGCGGGGACGGTTGAGCAGTACTTC. Protein product: CASSITAGTVEQYF.

The chain employs TRBV12-5 and TRBJ1-1, with a possible D match to TRBD1 (5 bases). The germline V gene encodes CDR1 LGHNT and CDR2 FRNRAP. Trimming stripped 3 bases from V and 1 base from J, with 6 bases between. This CDR3 contains 13 residues. Here the CDR3 reads CASGFGGNTEAFF. The CDR3 nucleotides read TGTGCTAGTGGTTTCGGGGGGAACACTGAAGCTTTCTTT.

The chain uses TRBV19 and TRBJ2-3, with TRBD2 identical over 10 bases. CDR3 length: 16 residues. V was clipped by 6 bases and J by 4 bases; unmatched bases: 10. Looked up from germline, CDR1 is LNHDA and CDR2 is SQIVND (reference sequence). The chain's CDR3 is CASRGTSAREADTQYF. CDR3 in DNA: TGTGCCAGTAGGGGGACTAGCGCCCGGGAGGCAGATACGCAGTATTTT.

The V gene is TRBV19, the J gene TRBJ2-2; TRBD1 matches at 7 bases. Germline CDR1 is LNHDA and CDR2 is SQIVND (reference sequence). Unmatched junction bases numbered 8, after V lost 9 bases and J lost 4 bases. This CDR3 contains 14 residues. This CDR3 is CASWTGRGTGELFF. CDR3 nucleotides: TGTGCCAGCTGGACAGGACGTGGCACCGGGGAGCTGTTTTTT.

This sequence joins TRBV6-1 and TRBJ2-1; 10 bases map to TRBD2. The V segment lost 4 bases and the J segment 6 bases; nucleotides outside the gene matches: 15. Germline CDR1 is MNHNS and CDR2 is SASEGT. This CDR3 contains 18 residues. The CDR3 nucleotides read TGTGCCAGCAGTGGTCCTAGCGGGAGTCTCAGGAGGGGCAATGAGCAGTTCTTC. Translating gives CASSGPSGSLRRGNEQFF.

The rearrangement uses TRBV5-4 and TRBJ2-1, with D maybe TRBD2 (6 bases). Deletions cut 0 bases from V and 6 bases from J, with 16 bases between. Germline loops: CDR1 SGHNT, CDR2 YYREEE (reference sequence). The CDR3 is 16 residues long. CDR3 coding DNA: TGTGCCAGCAGCTTGGGGGGCACTAGCCCTAGCAATGAGCAGTTCTTC. It specifies CASSLGGTSPSNEQFF.

This chain connects TRBV4-2 to TRBJ1-2; D gene uncertain. V was clipped by 4 bases and J by 0 bases, with 9 bases between them. The germline V gene has CDR1 LGHNA and CDR2 YNFKEQ. The CDR3 consists of 14 residues. The CDR3 reads CASSPDQANYGYTF. DNA for the CDR3: TGTGCCAGCAGCCCAGACCAGGCTAACTATGGCTACACCTTC.

DNA of the CDR3: TGTGCCAGCTCACCAGGCAGATCCTATGGCTACACCTTC. The encoded protein is CASSPGRSYGYTF. This sequence joins TRBV18 and TRBJ1-2; D remains ambiguous. The CDR3 runs to 13 residues. V lost 2 bases and J 4 bases, leaving 8 bases between the germline ends. Germline V gives CDR1 KGHSH, CDR2 LQKENI.

This chain links TRBV28 with TRBJ2-7, with 8 bases fitting TRBD1. Unmatched junction bases numbered 7, after V lost 10 bases and J lost 2 bases. CDR1 and CDR2 (germline): MDHEN, SYDVKM. The CDR3 loop spans 13 amino acids. This chain's CDR3 is CANPTGEAYEQYF. The CDR3 region has the DNA TGTGCCAACCCGACAGGGGAGGCCTACGAGCAGTACTTC.

V and J are TRBV4-1 and TRBJ1-5; D is uncertain. This CDR3 has 13 residues. The germline CDR1 and CDR2 sequences are MGHRA and YSYEKL. V lost 1 base to trimming and J lost 3 bases, with 4 bases between them. Here the CDR3 reads CASSQGHNQPQHF. Here the CDR3 DNA reads TGCGCCAGCAGCCAAGGACACAATCAGCCCCAGCATTTT.

The chain uses TRBV7-9 and TRBJ2-4; 8 nucleotides align to TRBD2. Germline trimming cut 1 base from V and 3 bases from J; bases unmatched to any gene: 11. This CDR3 is built from 18 residues. Germline CDR1 is SEHNR and CDR2 is FQNEAQ (reference sequence). CDR3: CASSLGDRGGEDKNIQYF. The CDR3 DNA reads as TGTGCCAGCAGCTTAGGGGACCGGGGGGGCGAGGACAAAAACATTCAGTACTTC.

Concerning this clone: Other DNA sequences in the sample encode the same CDR3. The rearrangement uses TRBV27 and TRBJ2-5, with a tentative D call TRBD1 (5 bases). In germline, CDR1 is MNHEY, CDR2 SMNVEV (reference sequence). The V end was cut by 6 bases, the J end by 0 bases, with 8 bases between. The CDR3 is made up of 13 amino acids. The CDR3 coding sequence is TGTGCCAGCAGCCTGACAGACCAAGAGACCCAGTACTTC. It translates to CASSLTDQETQYF.

The rearrangement uses TRBV5-1 and TRBJ1-2; perhaps TRBD1 as D (5 bases). The CDR3 has 16 amino acids. Germline lookup yields CDR1 SGHRS and CDR2 YFSETQ. V was cut by 5 bases and J by 8 bases, with 25 bases left in between. The CDR3 loop is CASSLGVGGFVQGYTF. CDR3 DNA: TGCGCCAGCAGTCTTGGGGTCGGGGGATTTGTTCAAGGCTACACCTTC.

In the case of this clone: Compared with germline, one end of the junction differs, possibly owing to a read error. This CDR3 reads CASSLDRGGDTQYF. In DNA, the CDR3 is TGCGCCAGCAGTTTGGACAGGGGCGGGGATACGCAGTATTTT. The rearrangement links TRBV5-1 to TRBJ2-3, with 9 positions matching TRBD1. The germline gives CDR1 SGHRS, CDR2 YFSETQ. The CDR3 runs to 14 residues.

The chain joins TRBV5-8 to TRBJ1-3, with no clear D. CDR1 SGHTS and CDR2 YDEGEE come from the germline V gene. Trimming took 6 bases from V and 0 from J, leaving 13 bases between them. The CDR3 has 15 residues. The CDR3: CASTPRGISGNTIYF. The DNA for the CDR3 is TGTGCCAGCACCCCTAGAGGGATCTCTGGAAACACCATATATTTT.

The chain recombines TRBV13 with TRBJ1-2; 7 bases are shared with TRBD1. The junction had 8 bases not matched to a gene; V was cut back by 5 bases and J by 8 bases. In germline, CDR1 is PRHDT, CDR2 FYEKMQ (reference sequence). The CDR3 has 13 amino acids. CDR3 nucleotides: TGTGCCAGCAGCCCGGGGACAGTTGGCGGCTACACCTTC. It specifies CASSPGTVGGYTF.

This clone is a singleton in its sample. The chain joins TRBV10-3 to TRBJ2-5, with 11 nucleotides matching TRBD2. The DNA end lines up better with TRBJ2-7; the J call may be wrong. The CDR3 covers 18 residues. Germline CDR1 reads ENHRY; CDR2 reads SYGVKD. CDR3 protein: CAISEQTGTSGGAYEQYF. The CDR3 DNA is TGTGCCATCAGTGAGCAAACGGGGACTAGCGGAGGGGCCTACGAGCAGTACTTC.

Written as DNA, the CDR3 is TGTGCCAGCAGACCAGGACTCGTCTTATCATACGAGCAGTACTTC. Translation gives CASRPGLVLSYEQYF. The chain uses TRBV2 and TRBJ2-7, with D perhaps TRBD2 (5 bases). The CDR3 is 15 amino acids. CDR1 and CDR2 (germline): SNHLY, FYNNEI. Trimming pared 6 bases from V and 4 bases from J, leaving 19 bases between.